This TCR beta chain appears in the sequencing data of a study of T cell responses to AZD1222 COVID-19 vaccine. This clone was detected a few times. The antigen is unknown. Produced via immunoSEQ multiplex PCR; TCRdb's table is partial and in-frame only. The sample yields about 160,000 clones, 92% seen once. Whole-study results and caveats: Just a handful of AZD1222 recipients were seropositive at baseline. The donor cohort was predominantly white British with a female majority, and clonal diversity may have been underestimated. With dominance at 160-218 and 743-854, vaccine-associated CD4 TCRs spanned spike. Unmutated variant regions are reportedly the target of nearly half of TCRs that are spike-specific.

The V end was cut by 0 bases, the J end by 0 bases, with 9 bases between. CDR3 length equals 15 residues. The germline gives CDR1 SGHTS, CDR2 YDEGEE. The receptor comes from an adult in good health. The material was peripheral blood, obtained on day 0 of MenACWY control vaccination. The V call is TRBV5-8, the J call TRBJ1-1; the D is unclear. The chain's CDR3 is CASSLVGTLNTEAFF. The CDR3 bases are TGTGCCAGCAGCTTGGTTGGCACCTTGAACACTGAAGCTTTCTTT.